The clone carrying this T cell receptor beta chain was counted at least ten times. Its target is not known. The sample is drawn from a study of metastatic and nonmetastatic thyroid tumors. Study results and caveats: Across blood and tumor, TCR beta diversity in malignant thyroid tumors was reportedly significantly higher than in benign nodules.

The CDR3 has 11 amino acids. The germline gives CDR1 SGHAT, CDR2 FQNNGV. Trimming left V 5 bases short and J 1 base short, with 2 bases between. In the original processing: A classifier for distant metastasis in papillary thyroid cancer was constructed using CDR3 differences observed across clinicopathological groups. Using MiXCR, TCRdb reanalyzed the PCR reads. Here the V and J calls rest on TCRdb's processing, not on the authors' analysis. This sample carries some 46,000 clones, 24% of them seen once, and the ten largest clones take roughly 3.2%. Not a single patient had been given any form of treatment at any point before undergoing thyroid surgery.

The sequence was collected from a male donor with papillary thyroid cancer or a benign thyroid nodule (not recorded which). Some clones in this sample may be carry-over from other donors' samples. The chain joins TRBV11-2 to TRBJ2-5, with D unclear. Sequencing was performed on blood. In DNA form, the CDR3 reads TGTGCCAGCAGCCCCCAAGAGACCCAGTACTTC. This gives the protein CASSPQETQYF.